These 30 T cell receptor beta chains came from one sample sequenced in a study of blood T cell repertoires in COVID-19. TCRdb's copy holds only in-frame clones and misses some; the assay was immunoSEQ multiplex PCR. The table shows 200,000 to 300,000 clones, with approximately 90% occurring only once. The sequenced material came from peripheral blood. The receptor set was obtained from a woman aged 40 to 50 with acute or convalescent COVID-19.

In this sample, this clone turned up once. CDR3 amino acids: CSVPPEISYNEQFF. The CDR3 nucleotides read TGCAGCGTCCCGCCCGAGATTTCCTACAATGAGCAGTTCTTC. This chain uses TRBV29-1 with TRBJ2-1; D is unclear. The length of the CDR3 is 14 residues. CDR1 SQVTM and CDR2 ANQGSEA come from the germline V gene. Trimming shortened V by 6 bases and J by 1 base, and 13 bases separated the two germline ends.

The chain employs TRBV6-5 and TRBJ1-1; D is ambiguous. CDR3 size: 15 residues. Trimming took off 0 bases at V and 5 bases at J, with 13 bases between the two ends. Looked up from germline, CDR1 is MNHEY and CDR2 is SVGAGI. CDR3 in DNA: TGTGCCAGCAGTTACTCGTCATTGGCGGGGACTGAAGCTTTCTTT. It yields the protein CASSYSSLAGTEAFF.

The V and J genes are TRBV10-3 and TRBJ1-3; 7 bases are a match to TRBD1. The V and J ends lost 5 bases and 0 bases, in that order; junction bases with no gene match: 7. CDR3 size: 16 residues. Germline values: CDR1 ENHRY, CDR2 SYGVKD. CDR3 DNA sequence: TGTGCCATCAGTTGGGACAGTAATCTCTCTGGAAACACCATATATTTT. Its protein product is CAISWDSNLSGNTIYF.

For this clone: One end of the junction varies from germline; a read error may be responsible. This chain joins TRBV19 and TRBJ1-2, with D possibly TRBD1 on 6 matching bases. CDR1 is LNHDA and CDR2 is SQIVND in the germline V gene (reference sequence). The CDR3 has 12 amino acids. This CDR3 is CATTQGTYDYTF. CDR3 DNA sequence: TGTGCCACCACGCAGGGGACCTATGACTACACCTTC. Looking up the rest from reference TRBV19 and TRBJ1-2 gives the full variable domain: DGGITQSPKYLFRKEGQNVTLSCEQNLNHDAMYWYRQDPGQGLRLIYYSQIVNDFQKGDIAEGYSVSREKKESFPLTVTSAQKNPTAFYLCATTQGTYDYTFGSGTRLTVV.

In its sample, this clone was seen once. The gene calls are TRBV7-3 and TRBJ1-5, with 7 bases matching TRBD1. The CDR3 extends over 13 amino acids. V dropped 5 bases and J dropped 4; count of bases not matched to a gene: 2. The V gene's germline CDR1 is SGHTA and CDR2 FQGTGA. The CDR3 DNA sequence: TGTGCCAGCAGCCTACAGGGGAATCAGCCCCAGCATTTT. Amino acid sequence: CASSLQGNQPQHF.

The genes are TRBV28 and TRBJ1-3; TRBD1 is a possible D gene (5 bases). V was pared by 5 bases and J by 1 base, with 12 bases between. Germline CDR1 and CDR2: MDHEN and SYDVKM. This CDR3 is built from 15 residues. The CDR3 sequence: CASSPTDRSGNTIYF. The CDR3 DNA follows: TGTGCCAGCAGTCCAACCGACAGATCTGGAAACACCATATATTTT. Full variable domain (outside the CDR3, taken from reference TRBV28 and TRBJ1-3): DVKVTQSSRYLVKRTGEKVFLECVQDMDHENMFWYRQDPGLGLRLIYFSYDVKMKEKGDIPEGYSVSREKKERFSLILESASTNQTSMYLCASSPTDRSGNTIYFGEGSWLTVV.

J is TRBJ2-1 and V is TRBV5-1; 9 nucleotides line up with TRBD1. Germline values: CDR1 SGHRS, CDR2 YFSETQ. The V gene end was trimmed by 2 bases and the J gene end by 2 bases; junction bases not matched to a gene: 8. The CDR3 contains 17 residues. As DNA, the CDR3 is TGCGCCAGCAGCTTTGCCCAAGGGACAGGGACCTACAATGAGCAGTTCTTC. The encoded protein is CASSFAQGTGTYNEQFF. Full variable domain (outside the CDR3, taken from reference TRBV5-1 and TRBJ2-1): KAGVTQTPRYLIKTRGQQVTLSCSPISGHRSVSWYQQTPGQGLQFLFEYFSETQRNKGNFPGRFSGRQFSNSRSEMNVSTLELGDSALYLCASSFAQGTGTYNEQFFGPGTRLTVL.

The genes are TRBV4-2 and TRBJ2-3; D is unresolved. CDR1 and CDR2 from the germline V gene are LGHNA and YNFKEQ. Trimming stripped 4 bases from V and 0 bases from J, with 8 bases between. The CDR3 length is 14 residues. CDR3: CASSRAVSTDTQYF. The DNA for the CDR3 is TGTGCCAGCAGCCGGGCAGTCAGCACAGATACGCAGTATTTT.

DNA of the CDR3: TGTGCCAGCAGCTTAGCGGCGGGAGCGGGGGGCCTCTTTCCGACCCAGTACTTC. Translated: CASSLAAGAGGLFPTQYF. The chain links TRBV7-6 to TRBJ2-5; 9 bases map to TRBD2. The CDR3 is made up of 18 amino acids. Losses at the gene ends were 0 bases for V and 7 bases for J; bases not matched to a gene: 15. Per germline, CDR1 SGHVS and CDR2 FNYEAQ.

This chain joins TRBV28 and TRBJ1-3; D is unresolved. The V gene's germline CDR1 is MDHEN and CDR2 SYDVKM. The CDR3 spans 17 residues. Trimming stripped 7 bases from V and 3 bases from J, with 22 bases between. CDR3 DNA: TGTGCCAGCACTGAGGACCGGGTTGGGGAGATTGGAAACACCATATATTTT. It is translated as CASTEDRVGEIGNTIYF.

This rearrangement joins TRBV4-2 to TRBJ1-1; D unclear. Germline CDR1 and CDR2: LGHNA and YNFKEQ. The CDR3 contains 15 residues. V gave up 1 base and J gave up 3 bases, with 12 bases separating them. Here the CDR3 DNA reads TGTGCCAGCAGCCAAGGAGAGGGAAAGTACACTGAAGCTTTCTTT. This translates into CASSQGEGKYTEAFF.

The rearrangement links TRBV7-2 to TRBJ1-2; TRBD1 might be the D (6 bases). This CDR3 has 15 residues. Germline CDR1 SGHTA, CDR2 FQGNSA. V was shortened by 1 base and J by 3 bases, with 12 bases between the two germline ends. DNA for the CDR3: TGTGCCAGCAGCTTAGGGAGGGAGGGGGACTATGGCTACACCTTC. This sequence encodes CASSLGREGDYGYTF. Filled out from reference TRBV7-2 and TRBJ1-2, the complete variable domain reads GAGVSQSPSNKVTEKGKDVELRCDPISGHTALYWYRQSLGQGLEFLIYFQGNSAPDKSGLPSDRFSAERTGGSVSTLTIQRTQQEDSAVYLCASSLGREGDYGYTFGSGTRLTVV.

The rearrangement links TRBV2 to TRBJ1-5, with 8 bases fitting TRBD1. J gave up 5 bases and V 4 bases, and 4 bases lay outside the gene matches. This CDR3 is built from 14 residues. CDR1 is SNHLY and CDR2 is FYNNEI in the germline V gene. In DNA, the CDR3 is TGTGCCAGCAGTGGGACAGGGAGGCATCAGCCCCAGCATTTT. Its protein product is CASSGTGRHQPQHF. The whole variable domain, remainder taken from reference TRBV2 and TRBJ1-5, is EPEVTQTPSHQVTQMGQEVILRCVPISNHLYFYWYRQILGQKVEFLVSFYNNEISEKSEIFDDQFSVERPDGSNFTLKIRSTKLEDSAMYFCASSGTGRHQPQHFGDGTRLSIL.

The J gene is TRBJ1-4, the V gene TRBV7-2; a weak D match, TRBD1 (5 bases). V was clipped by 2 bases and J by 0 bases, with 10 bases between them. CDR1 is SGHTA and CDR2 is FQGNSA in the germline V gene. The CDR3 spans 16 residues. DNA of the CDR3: TGTGCCAGCAGCTTACAGGTGACAGCAACTAATGAAAAACTGTTTTTT. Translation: CASSLQVTATNEKLFF.

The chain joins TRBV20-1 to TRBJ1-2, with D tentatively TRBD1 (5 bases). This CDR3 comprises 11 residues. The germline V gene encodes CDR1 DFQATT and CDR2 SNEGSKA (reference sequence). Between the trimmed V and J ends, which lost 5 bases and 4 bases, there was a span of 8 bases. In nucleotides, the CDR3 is TGCAGTGCTGAAGGGGTCTATGGCTACACCTTC. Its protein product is CSAEGVYGYTF.

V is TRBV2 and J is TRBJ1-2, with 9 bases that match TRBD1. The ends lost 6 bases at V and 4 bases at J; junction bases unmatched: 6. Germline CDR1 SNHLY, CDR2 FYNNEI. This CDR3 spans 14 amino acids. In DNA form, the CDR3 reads TGTGCCAGCAGGGTACAGGGGGCCCTCTATGGCTACACCTTC. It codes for CASRVQGALYGYTF.

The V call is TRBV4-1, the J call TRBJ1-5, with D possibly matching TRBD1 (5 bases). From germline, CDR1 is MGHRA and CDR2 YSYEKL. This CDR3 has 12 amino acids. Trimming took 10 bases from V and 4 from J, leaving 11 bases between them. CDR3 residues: CATEQGNQPQHF. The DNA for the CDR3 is TGCGCCACCGAGCAGGGAAATCAGCCCCAGCATTTT.

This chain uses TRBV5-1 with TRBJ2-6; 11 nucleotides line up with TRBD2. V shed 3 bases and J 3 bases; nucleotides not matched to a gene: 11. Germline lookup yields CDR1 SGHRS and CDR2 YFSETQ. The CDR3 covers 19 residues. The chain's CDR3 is CASSSRLAGIGDGANVLTF. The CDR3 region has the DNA TGCGCCAGCAGCTCTAGACTAGCGGGGATAGGGGATGGGGCCAACGTCCTGACTTTC.

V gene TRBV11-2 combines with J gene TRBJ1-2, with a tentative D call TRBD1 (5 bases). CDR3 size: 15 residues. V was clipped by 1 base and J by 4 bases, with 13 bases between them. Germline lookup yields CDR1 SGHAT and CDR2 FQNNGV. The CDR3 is CASSLGGQGGYGYTF. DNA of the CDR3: TGTGCCAGCAGCTTAGGGGGCCAGGGCGGCTATGGCTACACCTTC.

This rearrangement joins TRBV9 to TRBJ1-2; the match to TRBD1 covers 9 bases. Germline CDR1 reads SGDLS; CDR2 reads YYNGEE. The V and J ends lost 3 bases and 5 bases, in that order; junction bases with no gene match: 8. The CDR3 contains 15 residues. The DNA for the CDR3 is TGTGCCAGCAGCGCTCCGGACAGGGGCGTTTATGGCTACACCTTC. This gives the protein CASSAPDRGVYGYTF.

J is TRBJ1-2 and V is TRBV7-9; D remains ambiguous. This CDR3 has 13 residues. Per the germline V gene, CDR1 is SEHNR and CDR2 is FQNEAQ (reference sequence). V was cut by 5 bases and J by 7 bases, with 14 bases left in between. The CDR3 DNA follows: TGTGCCAGCAGCCCACGGGGTGTCTCTGGCTACACCTTC. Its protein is CASSPRGVSGYTF.

CDR3 loop: CAIRASGLNNEQFF. DNA for the CDR3: TGTGCCATCAGGGCTAGCGGTCTTAACAATGAGCAGTTCTTC. J is TRBJ2-1 and V is TRBV10-3; 7 bases are a match to TRBD2. The J segment lost 5 bases and the V segment lost 6 bases, leaving 7 bases of the junction unmatched. This CDR3 is built from 14 residues. CDR1 ENHRY and CDR2 SYGVKD come from the germline V gene.

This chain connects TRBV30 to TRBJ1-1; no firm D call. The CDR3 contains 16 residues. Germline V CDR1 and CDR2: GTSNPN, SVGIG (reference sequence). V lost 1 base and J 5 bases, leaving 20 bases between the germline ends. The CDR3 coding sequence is TGTGCCTGGAGTGCTCTCAGGCCCCTAAGTGGGACTGAAGCTTTCTTT. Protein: CAWSALRPLSGTEAFF.

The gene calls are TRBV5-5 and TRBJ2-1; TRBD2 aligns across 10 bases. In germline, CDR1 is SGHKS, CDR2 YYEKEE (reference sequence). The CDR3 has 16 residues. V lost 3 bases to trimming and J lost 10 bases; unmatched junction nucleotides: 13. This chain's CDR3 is CASSSLAGAHQWEQFF. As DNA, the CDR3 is TGTGCCAGCAGCTCGCTAGCGGGGGCCCACCAATGGGAGCAGTTCTTC. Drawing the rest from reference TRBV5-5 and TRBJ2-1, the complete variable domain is DAGVTQSPTHLIKTRGQQVTLRCSPISGHKSVSWYQQVLGQGPQFIFQYYEKEERGRGNFPDRFSARQFPNYSSELNVNALLLGDSALYLCASSSLAGAHQWEQFFGPGTRLTVL.

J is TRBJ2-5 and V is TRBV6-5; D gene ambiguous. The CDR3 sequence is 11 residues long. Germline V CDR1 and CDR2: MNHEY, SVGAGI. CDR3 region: CAMAFGETQYF. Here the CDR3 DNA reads TGTGCAATGGCCTTCGGGGAGACCCAGTACTTC.

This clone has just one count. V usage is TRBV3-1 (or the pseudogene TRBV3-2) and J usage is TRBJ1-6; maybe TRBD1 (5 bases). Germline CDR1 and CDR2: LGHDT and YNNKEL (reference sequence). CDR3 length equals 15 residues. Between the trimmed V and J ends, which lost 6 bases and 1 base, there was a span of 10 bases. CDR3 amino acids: CASRPQGSYNSPLHF. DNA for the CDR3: TGTGCCAGCAGACCTCAGGGTTCCTATAATTCACCCCTCCACTTT.

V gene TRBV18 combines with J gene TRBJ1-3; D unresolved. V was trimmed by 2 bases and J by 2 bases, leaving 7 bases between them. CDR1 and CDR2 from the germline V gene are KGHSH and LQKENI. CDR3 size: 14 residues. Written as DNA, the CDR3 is TGTGCCAGCTCACCAATCTCTGCTGGAAACACCATATATTTT. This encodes CASSPISAGNTIYF.

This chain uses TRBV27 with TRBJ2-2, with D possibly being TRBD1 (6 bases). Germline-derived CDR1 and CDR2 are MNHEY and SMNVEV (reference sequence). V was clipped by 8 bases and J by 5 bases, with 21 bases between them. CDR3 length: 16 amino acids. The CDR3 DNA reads TGTGCCAGCTTCCCTATTAGTTGGCAGGGGACCGGGGAGCTGTTTTTT. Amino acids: CASFPISWQGTGELFF.

The CDR3 loop reads CASRETTGTATDTQYF. CDR3 in DNA: TGTGCCAGCAGGGAAACCACAGGTACCGCCACAGATACGCAGTATTTT. The V call is TRBV2, the J call TRBJ2-3, with D possibly matching TRBD1 (5 bases). The CDR3 extends over 16 amino acids. Germline values: CDR1 SNHLY, CDR2 FYNNEI. Deletions cut 6 bases from V and 2 bases from J, with 18 bases between.

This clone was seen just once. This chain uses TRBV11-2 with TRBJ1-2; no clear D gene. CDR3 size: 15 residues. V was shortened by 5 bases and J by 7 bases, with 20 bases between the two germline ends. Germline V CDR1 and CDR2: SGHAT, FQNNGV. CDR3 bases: TGTGCCAGCAGCCCCGTTGACAAGGAACTCCCTGGCTACACCTTC. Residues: CASSPVDKELPGYTF.